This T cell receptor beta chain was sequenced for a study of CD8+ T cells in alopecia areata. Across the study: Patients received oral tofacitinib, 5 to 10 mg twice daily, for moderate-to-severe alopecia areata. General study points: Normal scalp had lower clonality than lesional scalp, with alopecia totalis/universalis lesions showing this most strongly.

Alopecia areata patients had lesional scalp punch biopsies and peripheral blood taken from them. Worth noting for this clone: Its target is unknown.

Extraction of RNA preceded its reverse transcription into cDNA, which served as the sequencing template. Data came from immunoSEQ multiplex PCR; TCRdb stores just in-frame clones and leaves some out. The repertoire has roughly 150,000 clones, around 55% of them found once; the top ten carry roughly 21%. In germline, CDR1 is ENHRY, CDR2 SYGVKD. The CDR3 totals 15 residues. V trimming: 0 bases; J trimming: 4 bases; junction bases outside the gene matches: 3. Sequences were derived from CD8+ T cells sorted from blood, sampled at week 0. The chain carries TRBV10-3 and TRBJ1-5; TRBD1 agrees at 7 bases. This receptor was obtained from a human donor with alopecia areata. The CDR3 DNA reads TGTGCCATCAGTGAGTCAGGGGACAGAAATCAGCCCCAGCATTTT. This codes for CAISESGDRNQPQHF.